The sequence of this T cell receptor beta chain was determined in a study of response to subunit inactivated influenza vaccine. Broader study findings: Each seasonal influenza vaccination, the authors suggested, recruits few new T cells.

This clonotype was counted only a few times. As yet, its antigen is unknown. Germline V gene data show CDR1 as ENHRY and CDR2 as SYGVKD. There are 14 residues in the CDR3. Germline trimming cut 5 bases from V and 2 bases from J; bases unmatched to any gene: 2. TCRdb redid the calling of the RT-PCR reads with MiXCR, one entry per CDR3 protein. The data hold some 500,000 distinct CDR3 sequences, with 25% observed a single time. This specimen was CD4+ T cells sorted from PBMCs, taken less than 6 days after vaccination. This sequence joins TRBV10-3 and TRBJ2-7; 11 nucleotides align to TRBD1. This TCR came from a man in his fifties who received an inactivated influenza vaccine. The CDR3 spells CAISKGQGAYEQYF. CDR3 DNA sequence: TGTGCCATCAGTAAGGGACAGGGGGCCTACGAGCAGTACTTC.